The rows below give T cell receptor beta chains drawn from one sample of a study of human T cells and chemical hapten exposure. Each CDR3 protein is one row after TCRdb ran MiXCR on the RACE reads. The sample lists 300,000 to 450,000 distinct CDR3 sequences; 5.1% were seen once. The input for sequencing was whole blood, taken in connection with sensitization to the hapten diphenylcyclopropenone (DPC). Receptors were obtained from a woman in her forties or fifties with alopecia areata. Some clones in this sample may be carry-over from other donors' samples. Each CDR3 is given with its conserved first and last residue. Each record gives: D gene, clone size, V gene, J gene, CDR3 protein, CDR3 DNA. D genes are given only for firm matches. The size entry is marked missing in some rows and otherwise reads once, few, many or a size class.

D gene: TRBD2
clone size: many
V gene: TRBV9
J gene: TRBJ2-1
CDR3 protein: CASSERERSEQFF
CDR3 DNA: TGTGCCAGCAGCGAGCGGGAGAGGAGTGAGCAGTTCTTC

D gene: -
clone size: many
V gene: TRBV20-1
J gene: TRBJ1-5
CDR3 protein: CSAREGGQPQHF
CDR3 DNA: TGCAGTGCTAGAGAAGGTGGACAGCCCCAGCATTTT

D gene: -
clone size: -
V gene: TRBV10-3
J gene: TRBJ2-7
CDR3 protein: CAISQGTEAYEQYF
CDR3 DNA: TGTGCCATCAGTCAGGGAACAGAAGCCTACGAGCAGTACTTC

D gene: TRBD1
clone size: many
V gene: TRBV5-1
J gene: TRBJ2-3
CDR3 protein: CASGQGGTDTQYF
CDR3 DNA: TGCGCCAGCGGACAGGGGGGCACAGATACGCAGTATTTT

D gene: TRBD1
clone size: -
V gene: TRBV27
J gene: TRBJ1-4
CDR3 protein: CASRTGGEKLFF
CDR3 DNA: TGTGCCAGCAGGACAGGGGGTGAAAAACTGTTTTTT

D gene: -
clone size: many
V gene: TRBV27
J gene: TRBJ2-2
CDR3 protein: CASSSYPTRAGELFF
CDR3 DNA: TGTGCCAGCAGTTCTTACCCCACTAGAGCCGGGGAGCTGTTTTTT

D gene: -
clone size: many
V gene: TRBV7-9
J gene: TRBJ1-4
CDR3 protein: CASSRGLGEKLFF
CDR3 DNA: TGTGCCAGCAGCCGAGGGCTGGGGGAAAAACTGTTTTTT

D gene: TRBD1
clone size: many
V gene: TRBV12-3/TRBV12-4
J gene: TRBJ1-3
CDR3 protein: CASRRQGGTGNTIYF
CDR3 DNA: TGTGCCAGCAGGAGACAGGGAGGAACTGGAAACACCATATATTTT

D gene: -
clone size: many
V gene: TRBV7-9
J gene: TRBJ2-7
CDR3 protein: CASSPPYPGSEQYF
CDR3 DNA: TGTGCCAGCAGCCCACCTTACCCAGGGTCCGAGCAGTACTTC

D gene: TRBD1
clone size: few
V gene: TRBV6-2/TRBV6-3
J gene: TRBJ1-6
CDR3 protein: CASSEDRGRNSPLHF
CDR3 DNA: TGTGCCAGCAGTGAGGACAGGGGAAGAAATTCACCCCTCCACTTT

D gene: TRBD2
clone size: few
V gene: TRBV18
J gene: TRBJ2-3
CDR3 protein: CASSPAPAGVSSTDTQYF
CDR3 DNA: TGTGCCAGCTCACCCGCCCCTGCGGGGGTCTCTAGCACAGATACGCAGTATTTT

D gene: -
clone size: -
V gene: TRBV5-1
J gene: TRBJ1-1
CDR3 protein: CASSFLEGTEAFF
CDR3 DNA: TGCGCCAGCAGCTTCCTCGAGGGCACTGAAGCTTTCTTT

D gene: TRBD1
clone size: -
V gene: TRBV29-1
J gene: TRBJ1-5
CDR3 protein: CSVELTGDRNQPQHF
CDR3 DNA: TGCAGCGTTGAATTGACAGGGGATAGAAATCAGCCCCAGCATTTT

D gene: -
clone size: many
V gene: TRBV27
J gene: TRBJ2-1
CDR3 protein: CASSLSRAYNEQFF
CDR3 DNA: TGTGCCAGCAGTTTATCCCGCGCCTACAATGAGCAGTTCTTC

D gene: -
clone size: many
V gene: TRBV5-5
J gene: TRBJ2-7
CDR3 protein: CASSLGEEQYF
CDR3 DNA: TGTGCCAGCAGCTTAGGGGAAGAGCAGTACTTC

D gene: TRBD1
clone size: -
V gene: TRBV7-8
J gene: TRBJ2-7
CDR3 protein: CASSSTGGTGTFSSYEQYF
CDR3 DNA: TGTGCCAGCAGCTCCACAGGGGGAACCGGGACTTTTAGCTCCTACGAGCAGTACTTC

D gene: -
clone size: many
V gene: TRBV10-3
J gene: TRBJ2-2
CDR3 protein: CAISGTGELFF
CDR3 DNA: TGTGCCATCTCGGGCACCGGGGAGCTGTTTTTT

D gene: -
clone size: few
V gene: TRBV12-3/TRBV12-4
J gene: TRBJ1-1
CDR3 protein: CASIMGGTEAFF
CDR3 DNA: TGTGCCAGCATTATGGGAGGGACTGAAGCTTTCTTT

D gene: -
clone size: few
V gene: TRBV9
J gene: TRBJ1-1
CDR3 protein: CASRRGAESTEAFF
CDR3 DNA: TGTGCCAGCAGGAGGGGGGCAGAATCCACTGAAGCTTTCTTT

D gene: TRBD1
clone size: few
V gene: TRBV7-8
J gene: TRBJ1-2
CDR3 protein: CASSPTRTGRFGYTF
CDR3 DNA: TGTGCCAGCAGCCCCACCAGGACAGGGAGATTTGGCTACACCTTC

D gene: -
clone size: few
V gene: TRBV7-6
J gene: TRBJ2-1
CDR3 protein: CASSSGERTSNEQFF
CDR3 DNA: TGTGCCAGCAGCTCTGGGGAGAGAACGTCCAATGAGCAGTTCTTC

D gene: -
clone size: few
V gene: TRBV3-1
J gene: TRBJ1-2
CDR3 protein: CASSQGRLSNYGYTF
CDR3 DNA: TGTGCCAGCAGCCAGGGGCGACTGTCTAACTATGGCTACACCTTC

D gene: -
clone size: -
V gene: TRBV9
J gene: TRBJ2-7
CDR3 protein: CASSVTSGDVPEQYF
CDR3 DNA: TGTGCCAGCAGCGTAACATCAGGGGACGTGCCCGAGCAGTACTTC

D gene: -
clone size: -
V gene: TRBV5-4
J gene: TRBJ1-2
CDR3 protein: CASSTPQDSNYGYTF
CDR3 DNA: TGTGCCAGCAGCACCCCACAGGATTCTAACTATGGCTACACCTTC

D gene: -
clone size: many
V gene: TRBV4-3
J gene: TRBJ1-6
CDR3 protein: CASSRDTGLGNSPLHF
CDR3 DNA: TGCGCCAGCAGCCGAGATACAGGTTTGGGTAATTCACCCCTCCACTTT

D gene: -
clone size: many
V gene: TRBV24-1
J gene: TRBJ1-4
CDR3 protein: CATSDLGRLTNEKLFF
CDR3 DNA: TGTGCCACCAGTGATTTAGGACGACTGACGAATGAAAAACTGTTTTTT

D gene: TRBD1
clone size: many
V gene: TRBV20-1
J gene: TRBJ1-6
CDR3 protein: CSARSGTEYSPLHF
CDR3 DNA: TGCAGTGCTAGGTCGGGGACAGAGTATTCACCCCTCCACTTT

D gene: TRBD2
clone size: many
V gene: TRBV29-1
J gene: TRBJ2-1
CDR3 protein: CSVESSGRASPYNEQFF
CDR3 DNA: TGCAGCGTTGAGAGTAGCGGGAGGGCTTCTCCCTACAATGAGCAGTTCTTC

D gene: TRBD1
clone size: few
V gene: TRBV9
J gene: TRBJ1-3
CDR3 protein: CASSLGGRPSSGNTIYF
CDR3 DNA: TGTGCCAGCAGCTTAGGGGGCCGCCCGAGCTCTGGAAACACCATATATTTT

D gene: -
clone size: -
V gene: TRBV4-1
J gene: TRBJ1-1
CDR3 protein: CASSLLFGRASTEAFF
CDR3 DNA: TGCGCCAGCAGCCTCCTCTTCGGTAGGGCGTCGACTGAAGCTTTCTTT

D gene: -
clone size: -
V gene: TRBV28
J gene: TRBJ2-7
CDR3 protein: CATRDFSSYEQYF
CDR3 DNA: TGTGCCACCCGGGACTTCTCGTCCTACGAGCAGTACTTC

D gene: -
clone size: few
V gene: TRBV28
J gene: TRBJ1-1
CDR3 protein: CATRGTENTEAFF
CDR3 DNA: TGTGCCACCCGGGGGACGGAGAACACTGAAGCTTTCTTT

D gene: -
clone size: many
V gene: TRBV13
J gene: TRBJ2-7
CDR3 protein: CASSYGRGRYEQYF
CDR3 DNA: TGTGCCAGCAGCTATGGGAGGGGGCGGTACGAGCAGTACTTC

D gene: -
clone size: many
V gene: TRBV5-1
J gene: TRBJ1-1
CDR3 protein: CASSSTPGIEAFF
CDR3 DNA: TGCGCCAGCAGCTCCACCCCAGGGATTGAAGCTTTCTTT

D gene: TRBD2
clone size: -
V gene: TRBV20-1
J gene: TRBJ2-3
CDR3 protein: CSGSGLAGVNTQYF
CDR3 DNA: TGCAGTGGAAGCGGACTAGCGGGAGTAAATACGCAGTATTTT

D gene: -
clone size: many
V gene: TRBV7-2
J gene: TRBJ2-5
CDR3 protein: CATNLLSDRETQYF
CDR3 DNA: TGTGCCACCAATCTTCTCAGCGATCGAGAGACCCAGTACTTC

D gene: -
clone size: few
V gene: TRBV4-1
J gene: TRBJ2-5
CDR3 protein: CASSQRLGTQETQYF
CDR3 DNA: TGCGCCAGCAGCCAGAGACTAGGAACCCAAGAGACCCAGTACTTC

D gene: TRBD1
clone size: many
V gene: TRBV6-5
J gene: TRBJ2-7
CDR3 protein: CASSSPDRASAYEQYF
CDR3 DNA: TGTGCCAGCAGCTCTCCTGACAGGGCTTCTGCCTACGAGCAGTACTTC

D gene: -
clone size: -
V gene: TRBV28
J gene: TRBJ1-1
CDR3 protein: CASRLLNTEAFF
CDR3 DNA: TGTGCCAGCAGATTATTGAACACTGAAGCTTTCTTT

D gene: -
clone size: many
V gene: TRBV4-1
J gene: TRBJ2-7
CDR3 protein: CASSQSSAPRTLDEQYF
CDR3 DNA: TGCGCCAGCAGCCAATCCTCGGCCCCGAGGACGTTGGACGAGCAGTACTTC

D gene: -
clone size: many
V gene: TRBV6-5
J gene: TRBJ1-6
CDR3 protein: CASSPVNSPLHF
CDR3 DNA: TGTGCCAGCAGCCCAGTTAATTCACCCCTCCACTTT

D gene: -
clone size: few
V gene: TRBV27
J gene: TRBJ2-7
CDR3 protein: CASSTGRANEQYF
CDR3 DNA: TGTGCCAGCTCCACTGGCAGGGCCAACGAGCAGTACTTC

D gene: -
clone size: many
V gene: TRBV20-1
J gene: TRBJ1-6
CDR3 protein: CSARLTTVMNSPLHF
CDR3 DNA: TGCAGTGCTAGACTCACGACAGTTATGAATTCACCCCTCCACTTT

D gene: TRBD1
clone size: many
V gene: TRBV29-1
J gene: TRBJ2-3
CDR3 protein: CSVEDPGQLSTDTQYF
CDR3 DNA: TGCAGCGTTGAAGACCCGGGACAGCTAAGCACAGATACGCAGTATTTT

D gene: -
clone size: many
V gene: TRBV28
J gene: TRBJ2-7
CDR3 protein: CASSHGGGGRSYEQYF
CDR3 DNA: TGTGCCAGCAGTCACGGCGGGGGCGGAAGGTCCTACGAGCAGTACTTC

D gene: -
clone size: few
V gene: TRBV29-1
J gene: TRBJ1-1
CDR3 protein: CSALNAEAFF
CDR3 DNA: TGCAGCGCACTAAACGCTGAAGCTTTCTTT

D gene: -
clone size: many
V gene: TRBV6-5
J gene: TRBJ2-3
CDR3 protein: CASSYATPDTQYF
CDR3 DNA: TGTGCCAGCAGTTACGCGACCCCAGATACGCAGTATTTT

D gene: -
clone size: -
V gene: TRBV5-1
J gene: TRBJ2-1
CDR3 protein: CASSFPSPYNEQFF
CDR3 DNA: TGCGCCAGCAGCTTCCCTAGCCCGTACAATGAGCAGTTCTTC

D gene: TRBD1
clone size: few
V gene: TRBV15
J gene: TRBJ1-2
CDR3 protein: CATTQGAANYGYTF
CDR3 DNA: TGTGCCACCACCCAGGGGGCCGCCAACTATGGCTACACCTTC

D gene: TRBD2
clone size: few
V gene: TRBV12-3/TRBV12-4
J gene: TRBJ2-5
CDR3 protein: CASSLGLAGKGTQYF
CDR3 DNA: TGTGCCAGCAGTTTAGGGCTAGCGGGGAAAGGGACCCAGTACTTC

D gene: -
clone size: -
V gene: TRBV5-1
J gene: TRBJ1-1
CDR3 protein: CASSFETVGEEAFF
CDR3 DNA: TGCGCCAGCAGCTTCGAGACAGTTGGCGAGGAAGCTTTCTTT

D gene: TRBD1
clone size: -
V gene: TRBV5-1
J gene: TRBJ1-4
CDR3 protein: CASRLATGFNVKLFF
CDR3 DNA: TGCGCCAGCAGACTTGCGACAGGGTTTAATGTAAAACTGTTTTTT